Each of the 30 T cell receptor beta chains below was sequenced from the same sample in a study of blood T cell repertoires in COVID-19. The table came from immunoSEQ multiplex PCR; TCRdb's copy has only in-frame clones and leaves some out. The sample has over 300,000 clones, 70% to 90% seen once; the top ten hold around 0.97%. Input material: PBMCs or T cells enriched from blood (not recorded which). These receptors came from a woman between 25 and 40 years old with acute COVID-19.

The chain combines TRBV20-1 with TRBJ1-2; D perhaps matches TRBD1 (5 bases). V was pared by 3 bases and J by 4 bases, with 15 bases between. The CDR3 is made up of 14 amino acids. Per the germline V gene, CDR1 is DFQATT and CDR2 is SNEGSKA (reference sequence). CDR3 amino acids: CSASTNTGPYGYTF. CDR3 DNA: TGCAGTGCTAGTACCAATACAGGTCCCTATGGCTACACCTTC.

This clone was detected only once. The V call is TRBV12-3 or TRBV12-4, the J call TRBJ2-7, with no clear D. V dropped 3 bases and J dropped 1 base, with 4 bases sitting between them. This CDR3 contains 12 residues. The CDR3 here is CASSFPSYEQYF. The CDR3 DNA reads as TGTGCCAGCAGTTTTCCGTCCTACGAGCAGTACTTC.

The chain couples TRBV19 to TRBJ1-1; D is possibly TRBD1 (5 bases). Germline-derived CDR1 and CDR2 are LNHDA and SQIVND (reference sequence). Trimming took 5 bases from V and 0 from J, leaving 10 bases between them. The CDR3 runs 14 residues. The CDR3 DNA reads TGTGCCAGTAGTGCCAGGGCCTTGAACACTGAAGCTTTCTTT. This translates into CASSARALNTEAFF.

The chain has TRBV6-4 and TRBJ2-3, with D unclear. Germline V gives CDR1 MRHNA, CDR2 SNTAGT. V was cut by 6 bases and J by 3 bases, with 10 bases left in between. The CDR3 sequence is 13 residues long. CDR3 sequence: CASRESGTDTQYF. The DNA of the CDR3 is TGTGCCAGCAGGGAGAGTGGGACAGATACGCAGTATTTT.

The rearrangement joins TRBV4-1 to TRBJ2-4; weak D call: TRBD1 (6 bases). Germline assignment: CDR1 MGHRA and CDR2 YSYEKL. CDR3 size: 16 residues. V was pared by 0 bases and J by 2 bases, with 11 bases between. CDR3 bases: TGCGCCAGCAGCCAAGATGCAGGGGTGTCCAAAAACATTCAGTACTTC. Its protein product is CASSQDAGVSKNIQYF.

This chain connects TRBV5-1 to TRBJ1-3, with 8 positions matching TRBD1. The CDR3 contains 16 residues. In germline, CDR1 is SGHRS, CDR2 YFSETQ. Trimming cost V 0 bases and J 0 bases; bases outside gene matches: 2. CDR3 protein: CASSLVTGGSGNTIYF. Here the CDR3 DNA reads TGCGCCAGCAGCTTGGTAACAGGGGGCTCTGGAAACACCATATATTTT.

With respect to this clone: The sample contains more than one DNA sequence encoding this CDR3. The rearrangement uses TRBV10-3 and TRBJ1-2, with a weak D call TRBD1 (6 bases). Germline lookup yields CDR1 ENHRY and CDR2 SYGVKD. This CDR3 is built from 15 residues. Trimming pared 0 bases from V and 4 bases from J, leaving 12 bases between. The CDR3 is CAISESWGQGYGYTF. The CDR3 nucleotides read TGTGCCATCAGTGAGTCCTGGGGGCAGGGCTATGGCTACACCTTC.

The chain uses TRBV11-2 and TRBJ2-7; TRBD1 matches 9 bases. From germline, CDR1 is SGHAT and CDR2 FQNNGV. The CDR3 covers 14 residues. The junction had 7 bases not matched to a gene; V was cut back by 5 bases and J by 5 bases. Written as DNA, the CDR3 is TGTGCCAGCAGCCTCCGGGACAGGGTCGACGAGCAGTACTTC. It encodes CASSLRDRVDEQYF. Using reference TRBV11-2 and TRBJ2-7 for the parts outside the CDR3, the full variable domain is EAGVAQSPRYKIIEKRQSVAFWCNPISGHATLYWYQQILGQGPKLLIQFQNNGVVDDSQLPKDRFSAERLKGVDSTLKIQPAKLEDSAVYLCASSLRDRVDEQYFGPGTRLTVT.

The chain joins TRBV12-3 or TRBV12-4 to TRBJ2-1, with no clear D. V lost 3 bases and J lost 3, with 6 bases in between. The CDR3 contains 13 residues. The CDR3 spells CASSFGHYNEQFF. The DNA of the CDR3 is TGTGCCAGCAGTTTTGGCCACTACAATGAGCAGTTCTTC.

The count of this clone is one. The chain is built from TRBV5-1 and TRBJ2-7; no clear D. The germline V and J ends were trimmed by 4 bases and 3 bases, with 14 bases remaining between them. The germline V gene has CDR1 SGHRS and CDR2 YFSETQ. The CDR3 spans 14 residues. CDR3 sequence (DNA): TGCGCCAGCAGCCGTGAAACAGCTTTCTACGAGCAGTACTTC. Amino acids: CASSRETAFYEQYF.

The J gene is TRBJ2-7, the V gene TRBV2; D not certain. CDR1 is SNHLY and CDR2 is FYNNEI in the germline V gene. The CDR3 runs to 18 residues. V lost 2 bases to trimming and J lost 3 bases, with 23 bases between them. Here the CDR3 reads CASSELARWVGLNYEQYF. DNA of the CDR3: TGTGCCAGCAGTGAATTGGCCCGGTGGGTTGGGCTAAACTACGAGCAGTACTTC.

The rearrangement uses TRBV27 and TRBJ1-1, with TRBD1 identical over 10 bases. V shed 3 bases, J shed 1 base, and the junction held 11 bases outside the gene matches. The CDR3 runs to 18 residues. The germline CDR1 and CDR2 sequences are MNHEY and SMNVEV (reference sequence). Here the CDR3 reads CASSLHAPDRGGNTEAFF. For the CDR3, the DNA is TGTGCCAGCAGTTTGCATGCACCGGACAGGGGGGGGAACACTGAAGCTTTCTTT.

The rearrangement joins TRBV4-1 to TRBJ1-1; D not certain. Trimming took off 2 bases at V and 4 bases at J, with 11 bases between the two ends. This CDR3 has 14 amino acids. Germline CDR1 and CDR2: MGHRA and YSYEKL. The CDR3 loop is CASSQYNRGTEAFF. The CDR3 coding sequence is TGCGCCAGCAGCCAATACAACCGTGGCACTGAAGCTTTCTTT.

The genes are TRBV3-1 (or the pseudogene TRBV3-2) and TRBJ1-2; possible D gene TRBD1, 5 bases. The CDR3 length is 11 residues. The V gene's germline CDR1 is LGHDT and CDR2 YNNKEL (reference sequence). Trimming removed 4 bases at V and 10 bases at J, with 10 bases between. The CDR3 loop reads CASSRGTVYTF. The CDR3 DNA reads TGTGCCAGCAGCCGAGGGACTGTCTACACCTTC.

On this clone: This sample includes further DNA sequences coding for the same CDR3. The rearrangement uses TRBV5-1 and TRBJ1-4; 12 bases match TRBD1. CDR1 SGHRS and CDR2 YFSETQ come from the germline V gene. Trimming took 0 bases from V and 8 from J; bases not matched to a gene: 2. This CDR3 has 15 amino acids. In DNA, the CDR3 is TGCGCCAGCAGCTTGGACGGGACAGGGGGCGAAAAACTGTTTTTT. Amino acid sequence: CASSLDGTGGEKLFF.

The chain couples TRBV10-2 to TRBJ2-1, with unresolved D. The CDR3 has 14 residues. With 4 bases removed from V and 8 bases from J, the gap between germline ends came to 15 bases. Germline-derived CDR1 and CDR2 are WSHSY and SAAADI. As DNA, the CDR3 is TGCGCCAGCAGTGCCCCTCGAAGAGGATATGAGCAGTTCTTC. Amino acid sequence: CASSAPRRGYEQFF.

The sample holds a few counts of this clone. The rearrangement links TRBV11-3 to TRBJ2-7, with 7 bases fitting TRBD1. The V segment lost 1 base and the J segment 0 bases; nucleotides outside the gene matches: 6. This CDR3 has 16 amino acids. Germline lookup yields CDR1 SGHNT and CDR2 YENEEA. Written as DNA, the CDR3 is TGTGCCAGCAGCTTAGGGTCGGGGACAGACTCCTACGAGCAGTACTTC. Its protein is CASSLGSGTDSYEQYF. The entire variable domain, with the rest obtained from reference TRBV11-3 and TRBJ2-7, is as follows: EAGVVQSPRYKIIEKKQPVAFWCNPISGHNTLYWYLQNLGQGPELLIRYENEEAVDDSQLPKDRFSAERLKGVDSTLKIQPAELGDSAVYLCASSLGSGTDSYEQYFGPGTRLTVT.

V is TRBV10-1 and J is TRBJ1-1, with unresolved D. The CDR3 runs to 14 residues. Trimming removed 5 bases at V and 10 bases at J, with 20 bases between. The germline V gene encodes CDR1 WNHNN and CDR2 SYGVQD (reference sequence). The CDR3 spells CASSPRGHWRGAFF. CDR3 coding DNA: TGCGCCAGCAGTCCCCGAGGGCACTGGCGGGGAGCTTTCTTT.

The CDR3 nucleotides are TGTGCCACCAGTGATTCCGGGGACCTGGGGGGTTACGAGCAGTACTTC. Translating gives CATSDSGDLGGYEQYF. The chain is built from TRBV24-1 and TRBJ2-7; D might be TRBD2 (6 bases). This CDR3 region has 16 residues. Germline V CDR1 and CDR2: KGHDR, SFDVKD. Trimming cost V 2 bases and J 4 bases, with 17 bases left between them.

This clone came up a few times. This chain's CDR3 is CASSIEPGGFTGELFF. CDR3 nucleotides: TGTGCCAGTAGTATAGAGCCAGGGGGCTTCACCGGGGAGCTGTTTTTT. The chain combines TRBV19 with TRBJ2-2; 8 bases line up with TRBD1. Trimming took 0 bases from V and 4 from J; bases not matched to a gene: 4. Germline-derived CDR1 and CDR2 are LNHDA and SQIVND (reference sequence). CDR3 length: 16 residues.

This clone occurred many times. The chain recombines TRBV27 with TRBJ2-1, with TRBD1 as a possible D gene (5 bases). Germline CDR1 is MNHEY and CDR2 is SMNVEV (reference sequence). The CDR3 consists of 15 residues. V was trimmed by 5 bases and J by 9 bases, leaving 20 bases between them. The DNA for the CDR3 is TGTGCCAGCAGTACACTCCAGGGTGGATGGGGTGAGCAGTTCTTC. Translated, it gives CASSTLQGGWGEQFF.

The J gene is TRBJ1-1, the V gene TRBV19; the D gene is possibly TRBD1 (5 bases). Per germline, CDR1 LNHDA and CDR2 SQIVND (reference sequence). The CDR3 covers 15 residues. Between the trimmed V and J ends, which lost 3 bases and 6 bases, there was a span of 17 bases. The CDR3, as DNA: TGTGCCAGTAGTATGGGTCCCAGGGTTTTCTCTGAAGCTTTCTTT. Translated, it gives CASSMGPRVFSEAFF.

The table lists this clone with a few counts. The gene calls are TRBV7-8 and TRBJ1-6; D gene uncertain. V was shortened by 5 bases and J by 4 bases, with 12 bases between the two germline ends. The CDR3 loop spans 15 amino acids. CDR1 SGHVS and CDR2 FQNEAQ come from the germline V gene. CDR3 loop: CASSRGRAYNSPLHF. The CDR3 DNA is TGTGCCAGCAGCCGAGGGAGGGCTTATAATTCACCCCTCCACTTT.

This rearrangement joins TRBV29-1 to TRBJ2-3, with TRBD2 identical over 12 bases. Germline CDR1 SQVTM, CDR2 ANQGSEA. V was pared by 7 bases and J by 1 base, with 3 bases of the junction left unmatched. This CDR3 has 14 amino acids. CDR3 nucleotide sequence: TGCAGCGCCCGGACTAGCGGGGGCACAGATACGCAGTATTTT. As protein: CSARTSGGTDTQYF.

The chain couples TRBV27 to TRBJ1-2; D is perhaps TRBD1 (6 bases). V was trimmed by 3 bases and J by 1 base, leaving 12 bases between them. Germline CDR1 and CDR2: MNHEY and SMNVEV (reference sequence). The CDR3 sequence is 15 residues long. The CDR3 DNA follows: TGTGCCAGCAGTTTGAGGGCAGGGGATAACTATGGCTACACCTTC. This encodes CASSLRAGDNYGYTF.

This chain links TRBV5-1 with TRBJ1-2; D gene unclear. CDR3 length: 15 amino acids. Germline V gene sequence: CDR1 SGHRS, CDR2 YFSETQ. V was trimmed by 4 bases and J by 7 bases, leaving 20 bases between them. In DNA form, the CDR3 reads TGCGCCAGCAGCCTCCCCCTGGAGGGTCTCGGTGGCTACACCTTC. It translates to CASSLPLEGLGGYTF.

V and J are TRBV5-1 and TRBJ2-1, with unresolved D. Germline values: CDR1 SGHRS, CDR2 YFSETQ. The germline V and J ends were trimmed by 5 bases and 9 bases, with 15 bases remaining between them. This CDR3 contains 13 residues. The CDR3: CASRSREVSEQFF. The CDR3 region has the DNA TGCGCCAGCAGAAGTCGAGAGGTGAGTGAGCAGTTCTTC.

This chain links TRBV3-1 (or the pseudogene TRBV3-2) with TRBJ2-7; 7 nucleotides agree with TRBD2. V was pared by 1 base and J by 2 bases, with 8 bases of the junction left unmatched. Germline V CDR1 and CDR2: LGHDT, YNNKEL (reference sequence). The CDR3 totals 16 residues. CDR3 DNA sequence: TGTGCCAGCAGCCAAGCAGCGTCTAGCGGACCCTACGAGCAGTACTTC. It specifies CASSQAASSGPYEQYF.

This clone was detected only once. The V gene is TRBV24-1, the J gene TRBJ2-7; perhaps TRBD1 as D (6 bases). This CDR3 has 14 amino acids. V was clipped by 4 bases and J by 5 bases, with 14 bases between them. In germline, CDR1 is KGHDR, CDR2 SFDVKD. In DNA form, the CDR3 reads TGTGCCACCAGTGACACAGGGTTTGGCAACGAGCAGTACTTC. This codes for CATSDTGFGNEQYF.

The gene calls are TRBV24-1 and TRBJ1-3; D remains unclear. There are 15 residues in the CDR3. V lost 4 bases and J 3 bases, leaving 12 bases between the germline ends. Germline CDR1 is KGHDR and CDR2 is SFDVKD. In nucleotides, the CDR3 is TGTGCCACCAGTGACCCAACCCGAGGTGGAAACACCATATATTTT. It codes for CATSDPTRGGNTIYF.